The 10 T cell receptor beta chains listed next were all sequenced from one sample in a study of T cells in women clearing cervical HPV infection. The repertoire was sequenced with immunoSEQ multiplex PCR; TCRdb's copy has only in-frame clones and lacks some. The sample yields approximately 32,000 clones, of which the top ten take up more than 7%. The specimen sequenced was blood buffy coat. The receptors were gathered from a woman between 18 and 75 years old with a cervical HPV16 infection that either progressed to CIN3+ or cleared (not recorded which).

With respect to this clone: The read gets to within 3 residues of the CDR3 end, and the germline J gene fills in the rest. The chain combines TRBV18 with TRBJ1-5; 9 nucleotides match TRBD1. CDR3 length equals 16 residues. The germline V gene encodes CDR1 KGHSH and CDR2 LQKENI. V shed 5 bases and J 2 bases; nucleotides not matched to a gene: 7. The sequenced CDR3 bases are TGTGCCAGCTCAGCGACAGGGGGAGGAGGCAATCAGCCC. Its translation is CASSATGGGGNQP. The CDR3 in its entirety is CASSATGGGGNQPQHF.

As regards this clone: The read stops 3 residues short of the end of the CDR3; the missing end is completed from the germline J gene. V gene TRBV29-1 combines with J gene TRBJ2-1, with 11 bases matching TRBD2. J lost 2 bases, V lost 4 bases, and 7 bases had no gene match. The CDR3 covers 16 residues. Germline loops: CDR1 SQVTM, CDR2 ANQGSEA. The chain's CDR3 is CSVGGLAGGTYNEQFF. CDR3 DNA (partial): TGCAGCGTTGGGGGTCTAGCGGGGGGTACCTACAATGAG.

Details on this clone: The read terminates 3 residues ahead of where the CDR3 ends, so the germline J gene completes it. The V call is TRBV20-1, the J call TRBJ1-2, with 7 bases that match TRBD1. The CDR3 consists of 16 residues. The germline gives CDR1 DFQATT, CDR2 SNEGSKA (reference sequence). Incomplete CDR3 DNA: TGCAGTGCTAGAGGTGGGAATAAGGGGGCAACAGATACC. It is translated as CSARGGNKGATDT. The full CDR3 is CSARGGNKGATDTYTF.

Concerning this clone itself: The sequenced fragment ends 3 residues before the CDR3 boundary, so the rest is inferred from the germline J gene. J is TRBJ1-2 and V is TRBV20-1, with 7 bases identical to TRBD1. The V and J ends lost 4 bases and 0 bases, in that order; junction bases with no gene match: 14. The CDR3 runs 17 residues. The germline CDR1 and CDR2 sequences are DFQATT and SNEGSKA (reference sequence). The sequenced CDR3 bases are TGCAGTGCTAACAAATACCGGGACAGTTTTTCTAACTATGGC. Amino acid sequence: CSANKYRDSFSNYG. The entire CDR3 protein reads CSANKYRDSFSNYGYTF.

Note on this clone: The DNA ends 3 residues before the CDR3 does, and the rest of the CDR3 is filled in from the germline J gene. The chain links TRBV9 to TRBJ1-6; D ambiguous. This CDR3 is built from 16 residues. CDR1 is SGDLS and CDR2 is YYNGEE in the germline V gene. V was shortened by 0 bases and J by 7 bases, with 14 bases between the two germline ends. Partial CDR3 DNA: TGTGCCAGCAGCGTAGGAGGATACCCAGGCAATTCACCC. Encoded protein: CASSVGGYPGNSP. The CDR3 as a whole reads CASSVGGYPGNSPLHF.

On this clone: The read halts 3 residues ahead of the CDR3 end, with the missing end drawn from the germline J gene. J is TRBJ1-2 and V is TRBV19; the D gene is possibly TRBD1 (6 bases). The germline CDR1 and CDR2 sequences are LNHDA and SQIVND (reference sequence). V was trimmed by 0 bases and J by 7 bases, leaving 15 bases between them. The CDR3 contains 15 residues. The CDR3 protein is CASSIDRSGAGGYTF. The part of the CDR3 DNA that was read is TGTGCCAGTAGTATAGATCGTTCAGGGGCGGGTGGC. Combining the CDR3 with reference TRBV19 and TRBJ1-2 gives the whole variable domain DGGITQSPKYLFRKEGQNVTLSCEQNLNHDAMYWYRQDPGQGLRLIYYSQIVNDFQKGDIAEGYSVSREKKESFPLTVTSAQKNPTAFYLCASSIDRSGAGGYTFGSGTRLTVV.

Note on this clone: The read finishes 3 residues shy of the CDR3 end, and the germline J gene is used to complete it. The gene calls are TRBV6-1 and TRBJ1-2; possible D gene TRBD1, 5 bases. The germline V gene encodes CDR1 MNHNS and CDR2 SASEGT. The V gene lost 4 bases and the J gene lost 4 bases, with 13 bases spanning the gap. This CDR3 contains 14 residues. The covered CDR3 bases are TGTGCCAGCAGTGGCATCGGGGGGAGCTATGGC. It translates to CASSGIGGSYG. The whole CDR3 region reads CASSGIGGSYGYTF.

About this clone: The read ends 3 residues early relative to the CDR3; the germline J gene fills the gap. V and J are TRBV5-1 and TRBJ2-7; perhaps TRBD1 as D (5 bases). CDR1 and CDR2 from the germline V gene are SGHRS and YFSETQ. The CDR3 runs 14 residues. Trimming left V 2 bases short and J 5 bases short, with 14 bases between. The sequenced part of the CDR3 DNA is TGCGCCAGCAGCTTTTATCAGGGCTTCCACGAG. It codes for CASSFYQGFHE. Given in full, the CDR3 is CASSFYQGFHEQYF.

In regard to this clone: The CDR3 is cut off 3 residues early in the read; its end comes from the germline J gene. This chain uses TRBV6-2 or TRBV6-3 with TRBJ2-7; D is perhaps TRBD2 (6 bases). V dropped 4 bases and J dropped 5 bases, with 18 bases sitting between them. CDR1 is MNHEY and CDR2 is SVGEGT in the germline V gene. This CDR3 contains 15 residues. The CDR3 bases that were read are TGTGCCAGCAGTTTCCGGGGAGGTGGAAAGAACGAG. Its translation: CASSFRGGGKNE. The entire CDR3 protein is CASSFRGGGKNEQYF.

Comment on this clone: The read ends 3 residues early relative to the CDR3; the germline J gene fills the gap. The V gene is TRBV5-1, the J gene TRBJ2-2, with TRBD2 as a possible D gene (6 bases). From germline, CDR1 is SGHRS and CDR2 YFSETQ. V was trimmed by 4 bases and J by 6 bases, leaving 13 bases between them. This CDR3 has 14 amino acids. The CDR3 is CASSAGPSAGELFF. CDR3 bases read: TGCGCCAGCAGCGCGGGGCCGAGCGCCGGGGAG.